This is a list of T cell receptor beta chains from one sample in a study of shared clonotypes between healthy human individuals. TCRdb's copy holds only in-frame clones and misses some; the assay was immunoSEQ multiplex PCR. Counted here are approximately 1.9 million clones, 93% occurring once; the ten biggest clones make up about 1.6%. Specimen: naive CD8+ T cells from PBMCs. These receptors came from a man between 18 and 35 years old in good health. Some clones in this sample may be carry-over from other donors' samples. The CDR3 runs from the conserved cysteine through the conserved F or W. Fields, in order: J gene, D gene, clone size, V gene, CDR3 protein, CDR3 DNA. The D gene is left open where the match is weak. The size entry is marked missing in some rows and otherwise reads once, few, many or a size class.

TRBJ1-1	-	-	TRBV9	CASSAASGWTEAFF	TGTGCCAGCAGCGCCGCCTCGGGCTGGACTGAAGCTTTCTTT
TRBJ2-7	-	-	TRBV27	CASSLSWRDAPLIGYEQYF	TGTGCCAGCAGTTTATCTTGGCGGGATGCCCCCCTAATCGGGTACGAGCAGTACTTC
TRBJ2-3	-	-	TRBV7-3	CASSSTATDTQYF	TGTGCCAGCAGCTCTACTGCGACAGATACGCAGTATTTT
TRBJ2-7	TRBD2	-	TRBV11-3	CASRGTSSYEQYF	TGTGCCAGCAGAGGGACTAGCTCCTACGAGCAGTACTTC
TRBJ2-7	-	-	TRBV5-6	CASSPDGSYEQYF	TGTGCCAGCAGCCCGGACGGGAGCTACGAGCAGTACTTC
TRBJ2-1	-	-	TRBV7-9	CASSSLTLNEQFF	TGTGCCAGCAGCTCGCTGACCCTCAATGAGCAGTTCTTC
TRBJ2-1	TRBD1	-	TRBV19	CASSMGQGNEQFF	TGTGCCAGTAGTATGGGACAGGGGAATGAGCAGTTCTTC
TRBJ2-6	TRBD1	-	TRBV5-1	CASSRRGQGGPGANVLTF	TGCGCCAGCAGCCGGAGGGGACAGGGTGGCCCTGGGGCCAACGTCCTGACTTTC
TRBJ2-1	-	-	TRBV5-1	CASSTTGYPGNEQFF	TGCGCCAGCAGCACCACAGGGTATCCAGGCAATGAGCAGTTCTTC
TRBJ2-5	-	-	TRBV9	CASSVGWVEKETQYF	TGTGCCAGCAGCGTAGGGTGGGTAGAAAAAGAGACCCAGTACTTC
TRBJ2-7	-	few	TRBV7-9	CASRPQTALSYEQYF	TGTGCCAGCAGACCGCAGACCGCCCTCTCCTACGAGCAGTACTTC
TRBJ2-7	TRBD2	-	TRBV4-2	CASSQEEGLAGAYEQYF	TGTGCCAGCAGCCAAGAGGAAGGACTAGCGGGAGCTTACGAGCAGTACTTC
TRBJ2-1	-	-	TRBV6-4	CASRHSGTHGDEQFF	TGTGCCAGCAGGCACAGCGGGACACATGGAGATGAGCAGTTCTTC
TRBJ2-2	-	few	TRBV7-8	CASSLSRTGELFF	TGTGCCAGCAGCTTGTCCCGGACCGGGGAGCTGTTTTTT
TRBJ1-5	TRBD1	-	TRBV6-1	CASSNRGGQPQHF	TGTGCCAGCAGCAACAGGGGAGGTCAGCCCCAGCATTTT
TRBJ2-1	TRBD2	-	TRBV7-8	CASSLAGLAGGNEQFF	TGTGCCAGCAGCTTAGCCGGACTAGCGGGAGGGAATGAGCAGTTCTTC
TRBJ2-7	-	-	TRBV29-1	CSAALQNPRHIRYEQYF	TGCAGCGCCGCGCTTCAGAACCCAAGACATATTCGCTACGAGCAGTACTTC
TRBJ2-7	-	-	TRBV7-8	CASSLLGRSYEQYF	TGTGCCAGCAGCTTATTAGGACGGAGCTACGAGCAGTACTTC
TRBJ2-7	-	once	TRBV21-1	CASTAPMGQADLGYEQYF	TGTGCCAGCACCGCCCCTATGGGACAGGCCGACTTGGGCTACGAGCAGTACTTC
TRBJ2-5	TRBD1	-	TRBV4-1	CASSQAQGVGETQYF	TGCGCCAGCAGCCAAGCGCAGGGGGTGGGGGAGACCCAGTACTTC
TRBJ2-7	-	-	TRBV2	CANQGTSSYEQYF	TGTGCCAACCAGGGGACCTCGTCCTACGAGCAGTACTTC
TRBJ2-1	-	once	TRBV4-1	CASSLMRGVNTDPRSYNEQFF	TGCGCCAGCAGCCTCATGAGGGGGGTTAATACGGACCCTCGATCCTACAATGAGCAGTTCTTC
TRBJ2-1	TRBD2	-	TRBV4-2	CASSQVGSSGFPNEQFF	TGTGCCAGCAGCCAAGTGGGGTCTAGCGGGTTCCCCAATGAGCAGTTCTTC
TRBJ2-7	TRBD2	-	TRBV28	CASSRAGFAYEQYF	TGTGCCAGCAGCCGAGCGGGATTCGCCTACGAGCAGTACTTC
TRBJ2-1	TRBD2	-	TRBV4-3	CASSQDKRLAAYNEQFF	TGCGCCAGCAGCCAAGATAAACGACTAGCGGCCTACAATGAGCAGTTCTTC
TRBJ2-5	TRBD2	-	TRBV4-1	CASSQVSGGRETQYF	TGCGCCAGCAGCCAGGTATCGGGGGGGCGAGAGACCCAGTACTTC
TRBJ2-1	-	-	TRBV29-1	CSVVDPGSSYDEQFF	TGCAGCGTTGTCGATCCGGGATCCTCTTATGATGAGCAGTTCTTC
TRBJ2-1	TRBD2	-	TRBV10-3	CAISEVAGESSYNEQFF	TGTGCCATCAGTGAGGTCGCGGGGGAAAGCTCCTACAATGAGCAGTTCTTC
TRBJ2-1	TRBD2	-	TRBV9	CASSGGLAGGYEQFF	TGTGCCAGCAGCGGGGGACTAGCGGGAGGCTATGAGCAGTTCTTC
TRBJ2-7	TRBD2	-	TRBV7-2	CASSSPVAGAFPEQYF	TGTGCCAGCAGCTCACCCGTAGCGGGAGCCTTTCCCGAGCAGTACTTC
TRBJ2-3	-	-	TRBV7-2	CASSGAGFGADTQYF	TGTGCCAGCAGCGGGGCCGGGTTCGGGGCAGATACGCAGTATTTT
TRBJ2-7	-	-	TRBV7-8	CASSSDFHEQYF	TGTGCCAGCAGCTCTGACTTCCACGAGCAGTACTTC
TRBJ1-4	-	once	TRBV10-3	CAISESWERNEKLFF	TGTGCCATCAGTGAGTCCTGGGAAAGAAATGAAAAACTGTTTTTT
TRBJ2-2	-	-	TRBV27	CASSPAGPEYIMSGELFF	TGTGCCTCTAGCCCAGCGGGCCCAGAATACATAATGTCTGGGGAGCTGTTTTTT
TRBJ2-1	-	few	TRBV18	CASSPPDFDEQFF	TGTGCCAGCTCACCACCGGATTTCGATGAGCAGTTCTTC
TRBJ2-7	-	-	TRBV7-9	CAVPRLGGPSF	TGTGCGGTTCCTAGGTTGGGCGGACCTTCCTTC
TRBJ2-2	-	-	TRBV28	CASTIRFGELFF	TGTGCCAGCACCATACGATTTGGGGAGCTGTTTTTT
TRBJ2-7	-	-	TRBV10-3	CATKAALAYEQYF	TGTGCCACCAAGGCAGCCTTGGCCTACGAGCAGTACTTC
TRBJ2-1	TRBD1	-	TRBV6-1	CASSERAGGGNPYNEQFF	TGTGCCAGCAGTGAAAGGGCAGGGGGTGGGAATCCCTACAATGAGCAGTTCTTC
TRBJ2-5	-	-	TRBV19	CASSRGTPRETQYF	TGTGCCAGTAGCCGCGGGACACCACGGGAGACCCAGTACTTC
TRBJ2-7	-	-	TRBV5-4	CASSLAGQIYEQYF	TGTGCCAGCAGCTTGGCCGGACAGATCTACGAGCAGTACTTC
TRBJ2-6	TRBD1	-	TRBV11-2	CASSLLRGPYSGANVLTF	TGTGCCAGCAGCTTACTCAGGGGGCCATACTCTGGGGCCAACGTCCTGACTTTC
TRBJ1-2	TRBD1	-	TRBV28	CASSFTGQIYGYTF	TGTGCCAGCAGTTTCACGGGACAGATATATGGCTACACCTTC
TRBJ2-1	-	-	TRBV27	CASSTYNEQFF	TGTGCCAGCAGCACTTACAATGAGCAGTTCTTC
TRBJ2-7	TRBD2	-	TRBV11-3	CASRAVGRESPSEQYF	TGTGCCAGCAGGGCCGTGGGGCGGGAGTCTCCGAGCGAGCAGTACTTC